This TCR beta chain comes out of a study of blood T cell repertoires in COVID-19. Turning to the study itself: COVID-19 samples collected from the United States, Italy and Spain covered acute and convalescent phases. T cells, B-cell-depleted T cells, or PBMCs supplied cDNA or gDNA.

As handled by the study authors: Cell counts per sample came from amplifying reference gene primers. Clones were read by immunoSEQ multiplex PCR, and TCRdb kept only the in-frame ones, dropping some. V and J calls and clone size are copied from that table; D and trimming were computed from the DNA. This sample has some 200,000 clones; about 86% occur once, and the top ten carry approximately 0.88%. J was trimmed by 6 bases and V by 1 base; bases with no gene match: 6. Germline values: CDR1 KGHDR, CDR2 SFDVKD. The CDR3 runs 16 residues. The sequenced material came from peripheral blood. The TCR originated in a woman in her late teens or twenties who had recovered from COVID-19. The rearrangement uses TRBV24-1 and TRBJ2-1; 9 nucleotides align to TRBD1. The CDR3 bases are TGTGCCACCAGTGATTTCGCGGACAGGGGAGTCAATGAGCAGTTCTTC. This translates into CATSDFADRGVNEQFF.